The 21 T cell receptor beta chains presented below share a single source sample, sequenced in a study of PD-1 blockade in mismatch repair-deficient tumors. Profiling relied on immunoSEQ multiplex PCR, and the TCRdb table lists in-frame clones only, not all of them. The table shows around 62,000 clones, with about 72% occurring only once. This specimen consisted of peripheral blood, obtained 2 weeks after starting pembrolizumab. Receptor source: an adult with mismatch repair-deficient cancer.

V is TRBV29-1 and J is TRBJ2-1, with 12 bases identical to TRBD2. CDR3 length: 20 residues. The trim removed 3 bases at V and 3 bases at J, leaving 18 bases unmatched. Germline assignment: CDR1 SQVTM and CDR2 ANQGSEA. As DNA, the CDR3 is TGCAGCGTTGAGGACGGGACAGGAACTAGCGGGAGGTCCCTCTACAATGAGCAGTTCTTC. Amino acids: CSVEDGTGTSGRSLYNEQFF.

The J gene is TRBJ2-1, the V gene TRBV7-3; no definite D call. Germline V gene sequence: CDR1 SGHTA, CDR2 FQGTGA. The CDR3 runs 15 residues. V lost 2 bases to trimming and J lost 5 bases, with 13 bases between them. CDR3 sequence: CASSLSPGVNNEQFF. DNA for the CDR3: TGTGCCAGCAGCTTATCTCCTGGGGTTAACAATGAGCAGTTCTTC.

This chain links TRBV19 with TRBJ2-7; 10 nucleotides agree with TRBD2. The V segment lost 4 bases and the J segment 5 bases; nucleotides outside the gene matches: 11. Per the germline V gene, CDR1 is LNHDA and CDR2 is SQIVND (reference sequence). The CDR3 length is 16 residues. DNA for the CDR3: TGTGCCAGTAGTAGAGGGGCTAGCGGGAGTGGCCACGAGCAGTACTTC. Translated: CASSRGASGSGHEQYF.

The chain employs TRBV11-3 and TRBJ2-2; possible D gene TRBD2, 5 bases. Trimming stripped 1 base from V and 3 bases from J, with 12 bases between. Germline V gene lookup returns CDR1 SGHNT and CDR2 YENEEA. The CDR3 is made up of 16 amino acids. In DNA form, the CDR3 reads TGTGCCAGCAGCTTAGGAAGCGCTAGCTACACCGGGGAGCTGTTTTTT. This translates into CASSLGSASYTGELFF.

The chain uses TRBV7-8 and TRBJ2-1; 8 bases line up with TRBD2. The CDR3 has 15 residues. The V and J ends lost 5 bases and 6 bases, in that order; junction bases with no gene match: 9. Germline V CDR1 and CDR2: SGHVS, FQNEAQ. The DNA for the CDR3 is TGTGCCAGCAGCCCCCGGGGGACTAGTAGCAATGAGCAGTTCTTC. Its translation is CASSPRGTSSNEQFF.

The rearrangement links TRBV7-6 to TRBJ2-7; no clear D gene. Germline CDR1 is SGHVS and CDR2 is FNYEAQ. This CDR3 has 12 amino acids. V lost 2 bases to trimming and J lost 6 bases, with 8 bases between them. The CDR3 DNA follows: TGTGCCAGCAGCTTAAGTAGCCTCGAGCAGTACTTC. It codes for CASSLSSLEQYF.

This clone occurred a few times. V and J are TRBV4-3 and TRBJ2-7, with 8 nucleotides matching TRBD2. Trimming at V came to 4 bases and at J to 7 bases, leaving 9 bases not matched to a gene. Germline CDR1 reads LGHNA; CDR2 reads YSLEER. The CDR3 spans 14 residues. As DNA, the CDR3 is TGCGCCAGCAGCCCGGGCGGTAGCGGGATGGAGCAGTACTTC. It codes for CASSPGGSGMEQYF.

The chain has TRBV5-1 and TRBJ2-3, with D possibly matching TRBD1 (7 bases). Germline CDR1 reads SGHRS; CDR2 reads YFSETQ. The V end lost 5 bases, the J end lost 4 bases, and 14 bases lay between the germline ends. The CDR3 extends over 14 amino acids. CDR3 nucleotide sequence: TGCGCCAGCAGTCGGGACAGCGGGTCAGATACGCAGTATTTT. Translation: CASSRDSGSDTQYF.

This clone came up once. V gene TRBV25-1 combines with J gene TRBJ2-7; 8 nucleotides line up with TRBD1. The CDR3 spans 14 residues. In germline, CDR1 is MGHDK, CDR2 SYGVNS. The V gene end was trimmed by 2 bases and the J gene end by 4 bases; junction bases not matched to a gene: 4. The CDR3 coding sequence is TGTGCCAGCAGTGAAGGACAGGGTTTTTACGAGCAGTACTTC. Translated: CASSEGQGFYEQYF.

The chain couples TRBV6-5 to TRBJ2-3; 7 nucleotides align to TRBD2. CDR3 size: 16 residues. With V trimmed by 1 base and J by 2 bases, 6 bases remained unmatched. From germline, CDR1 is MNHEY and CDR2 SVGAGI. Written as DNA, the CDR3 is TGTGCCAGCAGTTACTTGTACGGGAGGACCACAGATACGCAGTATTTT. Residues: CASSYLYGRTTDTQYF.

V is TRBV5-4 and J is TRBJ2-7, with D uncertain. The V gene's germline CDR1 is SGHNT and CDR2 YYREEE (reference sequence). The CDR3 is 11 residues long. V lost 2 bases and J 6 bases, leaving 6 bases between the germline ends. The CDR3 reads CASSFQSEQYF. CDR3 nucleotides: TGTGCCAGCAGCTTCCAATCCGAGCAGTACTTC.

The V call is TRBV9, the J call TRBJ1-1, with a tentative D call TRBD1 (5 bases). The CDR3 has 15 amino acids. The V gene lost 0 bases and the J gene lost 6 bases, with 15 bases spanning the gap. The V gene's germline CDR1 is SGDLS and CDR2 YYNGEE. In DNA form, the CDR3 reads TGTGCCAGCAGCGTAGCTTATGGGGGGGTGGCTGAAGCTTTCTTT. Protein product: CASSVAYGGVAEAFF.

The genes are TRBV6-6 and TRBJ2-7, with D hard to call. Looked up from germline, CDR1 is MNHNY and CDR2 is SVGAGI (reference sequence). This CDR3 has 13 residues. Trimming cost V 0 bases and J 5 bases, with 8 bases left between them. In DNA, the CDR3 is TGTGCCAGCAGTTACTCGGAAGTCAACGAGCAGTACTTC. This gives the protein CASSYSEVNEQYF.

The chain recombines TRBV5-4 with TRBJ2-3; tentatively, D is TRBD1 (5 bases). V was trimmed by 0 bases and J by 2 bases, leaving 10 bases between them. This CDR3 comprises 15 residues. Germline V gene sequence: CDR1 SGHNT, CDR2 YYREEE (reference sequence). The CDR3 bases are TGTGCCAGCAGCTTGGAGGGGCGCCTCACAGATACGCAGTATTTT. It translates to CASSLEGRLTDTQYF.

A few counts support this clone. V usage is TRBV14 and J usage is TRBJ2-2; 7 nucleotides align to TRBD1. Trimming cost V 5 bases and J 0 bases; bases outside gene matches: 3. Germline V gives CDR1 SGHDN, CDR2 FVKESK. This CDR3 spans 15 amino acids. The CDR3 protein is CASSLGQSNTGELFF. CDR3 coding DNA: TGTGCCAGCAGCTTGGGACAGTCGAACACCGGGGAGCTGTTTTTT.

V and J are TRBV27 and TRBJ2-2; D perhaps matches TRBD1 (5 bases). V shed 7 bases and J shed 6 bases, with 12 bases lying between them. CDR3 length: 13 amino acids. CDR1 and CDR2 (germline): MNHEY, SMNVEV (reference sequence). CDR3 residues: CASKSEGAGELFF. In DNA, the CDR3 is TGTGCCAGCAAATCAGAAGGGGCCGGGGAGCTGTTTTTT.

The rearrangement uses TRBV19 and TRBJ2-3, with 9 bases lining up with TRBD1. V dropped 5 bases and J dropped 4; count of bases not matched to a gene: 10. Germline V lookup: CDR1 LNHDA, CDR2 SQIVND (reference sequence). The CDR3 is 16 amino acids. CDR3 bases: TGTGCCAGTAGTGTCGGCGGGACAGGGCACTCAGATACGCAGTATTTT. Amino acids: CASSVGGTGHSDTQYF.

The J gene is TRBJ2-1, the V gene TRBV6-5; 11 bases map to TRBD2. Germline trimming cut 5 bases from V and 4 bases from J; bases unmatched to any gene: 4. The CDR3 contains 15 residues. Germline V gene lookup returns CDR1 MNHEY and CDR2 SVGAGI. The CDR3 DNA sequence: TGTGCCAGCAGTCCCGGGACTAGCGGTTACAATGAGCAGTTCTTC. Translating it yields CASSPGTSGYNEQFF.

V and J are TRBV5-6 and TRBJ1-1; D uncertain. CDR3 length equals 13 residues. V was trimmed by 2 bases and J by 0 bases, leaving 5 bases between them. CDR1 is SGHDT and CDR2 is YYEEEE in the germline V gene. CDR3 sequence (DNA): TGTGCCAGCAGCTTTACTGTGAACACTGAAGCTTTCTTT. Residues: CASSFTVNTEAFF. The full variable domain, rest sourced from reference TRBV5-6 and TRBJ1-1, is DAGVTQSPTHLIKTRGQQVTLRCSPKSGHDTVSWYQQALGQGPQFIFQYYEEEERQRGNFPDRFSGHQFPNYSSELNVNALLLGDSALYLCASSFTVNTEAFFGQGTRLTVV.

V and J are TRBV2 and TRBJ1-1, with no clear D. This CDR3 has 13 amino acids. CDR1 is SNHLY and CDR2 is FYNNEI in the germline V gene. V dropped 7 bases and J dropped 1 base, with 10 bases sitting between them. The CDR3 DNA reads TGTGCCAGCACGAATTTTCAGAACACTGAAGCTTTCTTT. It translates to CASTNFQNTEAFF.

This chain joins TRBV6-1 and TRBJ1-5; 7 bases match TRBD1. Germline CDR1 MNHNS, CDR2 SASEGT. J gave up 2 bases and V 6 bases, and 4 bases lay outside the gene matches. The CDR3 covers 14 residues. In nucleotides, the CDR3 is TGTGCCAGCAGCGCAGGGGGGGGCAATCAGCCCCAGCATTTT. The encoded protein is CASSAGGGNQPQHF.